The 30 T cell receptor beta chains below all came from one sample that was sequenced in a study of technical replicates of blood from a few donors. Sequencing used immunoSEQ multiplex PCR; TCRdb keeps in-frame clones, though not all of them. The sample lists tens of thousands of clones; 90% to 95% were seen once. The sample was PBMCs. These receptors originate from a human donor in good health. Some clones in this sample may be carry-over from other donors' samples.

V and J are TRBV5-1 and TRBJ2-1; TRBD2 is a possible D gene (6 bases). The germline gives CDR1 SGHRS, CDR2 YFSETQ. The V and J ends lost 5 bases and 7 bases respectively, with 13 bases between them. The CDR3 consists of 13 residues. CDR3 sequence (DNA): TGCGCCAGCAGACGAGGAGGGGAGAATGAGCAGTTCTTC. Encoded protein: CASRRGGENEQFF.

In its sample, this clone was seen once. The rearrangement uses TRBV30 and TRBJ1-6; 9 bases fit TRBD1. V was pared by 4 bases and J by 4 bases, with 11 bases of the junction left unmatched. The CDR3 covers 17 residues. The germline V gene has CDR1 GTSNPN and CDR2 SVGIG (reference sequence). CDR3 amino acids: CAWTRDRVGAYNSPLHF. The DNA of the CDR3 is TGTGCCTGGACTCGGGACAGGGTAGGGGCTTATAATTCACCCCTCCACTTT.

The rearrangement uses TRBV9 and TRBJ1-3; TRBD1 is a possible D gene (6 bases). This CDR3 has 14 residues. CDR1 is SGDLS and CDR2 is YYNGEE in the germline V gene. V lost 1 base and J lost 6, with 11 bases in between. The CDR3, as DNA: TGTGCCAGCAGCGTAAAAGGGGGGGAAAACACCATATATTTT. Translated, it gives CASSVKGGENTIYF. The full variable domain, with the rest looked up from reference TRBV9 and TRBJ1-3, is DSGVTQTPKHLITATGQRVTLRCSPRSGDLSVYWYQQSLDQGLQFLIQYYNGEERAKGNILERFSAQQFPDLHSELNLSSLELGDSALYFCASSVKGGENTIYFGEGSWLTVV.

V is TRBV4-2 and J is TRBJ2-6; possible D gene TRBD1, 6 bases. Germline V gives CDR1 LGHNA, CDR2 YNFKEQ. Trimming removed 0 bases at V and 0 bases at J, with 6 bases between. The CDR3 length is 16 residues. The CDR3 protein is CASSQDRGSGANVLTF. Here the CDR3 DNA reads TGTGCCAGCAGCCAAGACAGGGGCTCTGGGGCCAACGTCCTGACTTTC.

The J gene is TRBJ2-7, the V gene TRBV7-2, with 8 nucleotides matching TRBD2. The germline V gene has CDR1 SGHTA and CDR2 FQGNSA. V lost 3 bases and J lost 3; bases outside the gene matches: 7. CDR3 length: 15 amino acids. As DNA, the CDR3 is TGTGCCAGCAGCTTCACGGGGGGGGGCCGCTACGAGCAGTACTTC. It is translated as CASSFTGGGRYEQYF.

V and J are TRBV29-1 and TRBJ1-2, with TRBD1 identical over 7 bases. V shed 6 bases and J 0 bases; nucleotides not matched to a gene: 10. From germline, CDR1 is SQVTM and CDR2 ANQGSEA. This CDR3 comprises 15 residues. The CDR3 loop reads CSVDDRVGANYGYTF. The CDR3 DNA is TGCAGCGTCGATGACAGGGTAGGAGCTAACTATGGCTACACCTTC.

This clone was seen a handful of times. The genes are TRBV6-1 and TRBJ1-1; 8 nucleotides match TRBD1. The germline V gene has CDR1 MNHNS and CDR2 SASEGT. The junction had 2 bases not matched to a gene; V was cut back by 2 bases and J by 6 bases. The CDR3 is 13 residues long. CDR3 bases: TGTGCCAGCAGTGAACAACAGGGGGCTGAAGCTTTCTTT. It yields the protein CASSEQQGAEAFF.

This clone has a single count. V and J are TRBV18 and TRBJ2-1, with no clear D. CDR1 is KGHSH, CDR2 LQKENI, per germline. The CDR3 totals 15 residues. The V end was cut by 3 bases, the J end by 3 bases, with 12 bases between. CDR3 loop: CASSPSVAGYNEQFF. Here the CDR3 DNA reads TGTGCCAGCTCACCCAGTGTGGCAGGCTACAATGAGCAGTTCTTC.

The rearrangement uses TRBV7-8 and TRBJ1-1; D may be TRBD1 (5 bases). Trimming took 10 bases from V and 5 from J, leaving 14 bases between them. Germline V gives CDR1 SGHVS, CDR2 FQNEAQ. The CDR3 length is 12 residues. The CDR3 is CATRGRGTEAFF. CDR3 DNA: TGTGCCACAAGAGGGCGGGGGACTGAAGCTTTCTTT.

For the CDR3, the DNA is TGTGCCAGCAGGTCGACAAATAGCAATCAGCCCCAGCATTTT. Protein sequence: CASRSTNSNQPQHF. The chain links TRBV7-2 to TRBJ1-5; the D is unclear. Trimming left V 6 bases short and J 0 bases short, with 9 bases between. The CDR3 is 14 residues long. In germline, CDR1 is SGHTA, CDR2 FQGNSA.

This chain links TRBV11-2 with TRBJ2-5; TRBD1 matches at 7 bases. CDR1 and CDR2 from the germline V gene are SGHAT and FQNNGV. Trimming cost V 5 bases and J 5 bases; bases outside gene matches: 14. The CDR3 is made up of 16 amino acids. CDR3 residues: CASSPRVRGLGETQYF. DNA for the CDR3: TGTGCCAGCAGCCCCCGCGTGAGGGGGCTGGGGGAGACCCAGTACTTC. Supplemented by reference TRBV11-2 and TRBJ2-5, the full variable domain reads EAGVAQSPRYKIIEKRQSVAFWCNPISGHATLYWYQQILGQGPKLLIQFQNNGVVDDSQLPKDRFSAERLKGVDSTLKIQPAKLEDSAVYLCASSPRVRGLGETQYFGPGTRLLVL.

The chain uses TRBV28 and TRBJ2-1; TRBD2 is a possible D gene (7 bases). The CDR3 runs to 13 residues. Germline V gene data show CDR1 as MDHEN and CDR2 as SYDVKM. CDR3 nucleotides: TGTGCGACCATTAGGGGGGGTCGGAATGAGCAGTTCTTC. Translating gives CATIRGGRNEQFF.

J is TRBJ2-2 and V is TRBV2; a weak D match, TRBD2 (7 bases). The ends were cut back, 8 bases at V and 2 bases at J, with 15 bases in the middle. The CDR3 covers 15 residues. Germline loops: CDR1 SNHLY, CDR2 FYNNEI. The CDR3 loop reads CASRGGGGNTGELFF. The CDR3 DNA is TGTGCCAGCCGGGGAGGGGGAGGTAACACCGGGGAGCTGTTTTTT.

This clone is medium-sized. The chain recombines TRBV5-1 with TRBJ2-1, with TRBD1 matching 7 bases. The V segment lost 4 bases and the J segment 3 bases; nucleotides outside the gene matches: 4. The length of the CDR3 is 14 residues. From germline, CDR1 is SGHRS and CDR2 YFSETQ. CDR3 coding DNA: TGCGCCAGCAGCAGGGCAGGGGGCTACAATGAGCAGTTCTTC. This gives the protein CASSRAGGYNEQFF.

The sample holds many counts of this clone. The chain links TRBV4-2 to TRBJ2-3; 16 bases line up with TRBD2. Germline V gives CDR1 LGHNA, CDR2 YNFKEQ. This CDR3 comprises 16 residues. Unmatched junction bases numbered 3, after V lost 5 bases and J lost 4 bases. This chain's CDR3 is CASSFGTSGGADTQYF. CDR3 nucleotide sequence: TGTGCCAGCAGCTTTGGGACTAGCGGGGGGGCAGATACGCAGTATTTT.

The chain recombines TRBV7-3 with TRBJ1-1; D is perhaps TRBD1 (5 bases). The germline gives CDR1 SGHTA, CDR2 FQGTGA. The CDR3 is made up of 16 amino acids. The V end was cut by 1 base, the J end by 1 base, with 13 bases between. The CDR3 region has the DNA TGTGCCAGCAGCTTAATGGGGCGAAGTGGGAACACTGAAGCTTTCTTT. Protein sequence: CASSLMGRSGNTEAFF.

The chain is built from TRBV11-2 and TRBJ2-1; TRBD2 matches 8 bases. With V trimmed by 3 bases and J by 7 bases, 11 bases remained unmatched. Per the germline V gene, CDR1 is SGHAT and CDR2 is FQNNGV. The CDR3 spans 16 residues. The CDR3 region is CASSLVVAGGRNEQFF. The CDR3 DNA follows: TGTGCCAGCAGCTTGGTCGTGGCGGGAGGACGGAATGAGCAGTTCTTC.

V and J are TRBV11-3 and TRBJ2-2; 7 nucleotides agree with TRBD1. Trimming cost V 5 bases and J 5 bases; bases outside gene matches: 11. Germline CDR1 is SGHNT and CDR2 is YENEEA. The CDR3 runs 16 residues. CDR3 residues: CASSRRQGGRTGELFF. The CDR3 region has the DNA TGTGCCAGCAGCCGTAGACAGGGCGGAAGGACCGGGGAGCTGTTTTTT.

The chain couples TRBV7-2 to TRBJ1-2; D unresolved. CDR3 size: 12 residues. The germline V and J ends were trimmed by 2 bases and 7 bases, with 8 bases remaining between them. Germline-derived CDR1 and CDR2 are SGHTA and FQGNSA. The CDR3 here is CASSLTGSGYTF. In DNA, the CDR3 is TGTGCCAGCAGCTTAACCGGGTCTGGCTACACCTTC.

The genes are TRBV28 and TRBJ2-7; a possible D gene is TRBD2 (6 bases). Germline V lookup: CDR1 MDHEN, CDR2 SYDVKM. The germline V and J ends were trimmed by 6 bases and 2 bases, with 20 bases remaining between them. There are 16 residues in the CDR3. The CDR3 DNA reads TGTGCCAGCAGCCGTATACCCGGGACTGGCCCCTACGAGCAGTACTTC. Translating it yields CASSRIPGTGPYEQYF.

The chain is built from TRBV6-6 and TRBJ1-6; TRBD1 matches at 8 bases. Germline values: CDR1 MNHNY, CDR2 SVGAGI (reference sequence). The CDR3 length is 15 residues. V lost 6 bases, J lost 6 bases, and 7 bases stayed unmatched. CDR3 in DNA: TGTGCCAGCAGGGAATCGGACAGGGTTAATTCACCCCTCCACTTT. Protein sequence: CASRESDRVNSPLHF.

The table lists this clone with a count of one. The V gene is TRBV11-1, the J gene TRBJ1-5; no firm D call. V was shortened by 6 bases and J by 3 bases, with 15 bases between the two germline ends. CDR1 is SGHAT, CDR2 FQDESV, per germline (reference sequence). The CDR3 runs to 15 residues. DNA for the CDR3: TGTGCCAGCAGTCTGTCATCAGGTTTCAATCAGCCCCAGCATTTT. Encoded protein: CASSLSSGFNQPQHF.

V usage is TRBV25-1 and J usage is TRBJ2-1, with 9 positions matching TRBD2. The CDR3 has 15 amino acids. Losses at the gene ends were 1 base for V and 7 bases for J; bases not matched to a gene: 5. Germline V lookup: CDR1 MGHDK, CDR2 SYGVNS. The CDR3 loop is CASSESLAGRNEQFF. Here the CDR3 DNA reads TGTGCCAGCAGTGAATCCCTAGCGGGACGGAATGAGCAGTTCTTC.

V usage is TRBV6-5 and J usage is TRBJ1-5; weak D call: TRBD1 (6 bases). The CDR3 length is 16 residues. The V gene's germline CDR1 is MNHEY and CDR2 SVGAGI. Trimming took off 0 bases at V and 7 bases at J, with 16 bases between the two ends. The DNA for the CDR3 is TGTGCCAGCAGTTACTCGGGCCCAGGGGAAGGGCAGCCCCAGCATTTT. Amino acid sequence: CASSYSGPGEGQPQHF.

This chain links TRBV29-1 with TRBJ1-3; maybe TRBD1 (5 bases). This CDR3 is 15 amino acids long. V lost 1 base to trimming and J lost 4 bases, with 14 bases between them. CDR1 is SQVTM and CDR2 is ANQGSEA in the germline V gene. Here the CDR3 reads CSVEGLEGSGNTIYF. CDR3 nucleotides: TGCAGCGTTGAAGGACTGGAGGGGTCAGGAAACACCATATATTTT.

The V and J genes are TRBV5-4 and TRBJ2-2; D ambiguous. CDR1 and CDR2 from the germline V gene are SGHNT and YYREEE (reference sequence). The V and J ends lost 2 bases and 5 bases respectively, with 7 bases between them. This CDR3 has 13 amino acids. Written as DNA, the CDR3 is TGTGCCAGCAGCTTTCGGGTTACCGGGGAGCTGTTTTTT. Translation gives CASSFRVTGELFF.

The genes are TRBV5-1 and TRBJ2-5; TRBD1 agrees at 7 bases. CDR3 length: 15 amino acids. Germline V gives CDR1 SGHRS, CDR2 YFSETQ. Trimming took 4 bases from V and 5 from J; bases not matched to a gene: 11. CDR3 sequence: CASSTQGTEWETQYF. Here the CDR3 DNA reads TGCGCCAGCAGCACACAGGGGACGGAATGGGAGACCCAGTACTTC.

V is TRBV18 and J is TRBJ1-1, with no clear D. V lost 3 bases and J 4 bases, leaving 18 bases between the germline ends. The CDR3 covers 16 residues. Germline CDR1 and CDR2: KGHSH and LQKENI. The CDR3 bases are TGTGCCAGCTCACCGAAGGACGTGGGGAGCAGCACTGAAGCTTTCTTT. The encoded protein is CASSPKDVGSSTEAFF.

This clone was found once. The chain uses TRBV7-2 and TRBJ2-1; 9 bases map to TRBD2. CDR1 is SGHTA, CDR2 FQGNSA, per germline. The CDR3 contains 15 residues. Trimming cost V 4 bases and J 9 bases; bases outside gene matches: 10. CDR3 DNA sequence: TGTGCCAGCAGCTCCCAGCTAGCGGGACGCGGTGAGCAGTTCTTC. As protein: CASSSQLAGRGEQFF.

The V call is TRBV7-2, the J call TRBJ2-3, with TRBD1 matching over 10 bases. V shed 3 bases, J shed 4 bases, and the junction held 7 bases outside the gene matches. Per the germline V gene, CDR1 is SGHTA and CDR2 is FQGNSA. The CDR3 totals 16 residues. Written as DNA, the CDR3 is TGTGCCAGCAGCTTGAGGGGGACAGGGGTCGCAGATACGCAGTATTTT. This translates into CASSLRGTGVADTQYF. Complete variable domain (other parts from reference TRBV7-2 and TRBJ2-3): GAGVSQSPSNKVTEKGKDVELRCDPISGHTALYWYRQSLGQGLEFLIYFQGNSAPDKSGLPSDRFSAERTGGSVSTLTIQRTQQEDSAVYLCASSLRGTGVADTQYFGPGTRLTVL.